The 30 T cell receptor beta chains listed next were all sequenced from one sample in a study of control samples from healthy donors and cancer patients. Produced via immunoSEQ multiplex PCR; TCRdb's table is partial and in-frame only. There are tens of thousands of clones in the sample; roughly nine tenths occur only once, and around 9.5% lies in the top ten. The sample comprised PBMCs. These receptors were collected from a woman between 50 and 59 years old with colorectal cancer.

The V gene is TRBV4-1, the J gene TRBJ1-2; D is unclear. In germline, CDR1 is MGHRA, CDR2 YSYEKL. V dropped 0 bases and J dropped 8 bases, with 10 bases sitting between them. This CDR3 region has 13 residues. CDR3 sequence reads: CASSQETFRGYTF. The DNA for the CDR3 is TGCGCCAGCAGCCAAGAGACGTTTCGGGGCTACACCTTC.

This clone was counted a few times. This chain uses TRBV5-1 with TRBJ2-3; 10 bases agree with TRBD1. The CDR3 has 15 amino acids. Germline CDR1 reads SGHRS; CDR2 reads YFSETQ. The trim removed 2 bases at V and 6 bases at J, leaving 6 bases unmatched. DNA of the CDR3: TGCGCCAGCAGCTTAAGGGGACAGGGGCACGATACGCAGTATTTT. Its translation: CASSLRGQGHDTQYF.

The chain has TRBV7-2 and TRBJ2-3; D is ambiguous. Looked up from germline, CDR1 is SGHTA and CDR2 is FQGNSA. CDR3 length: 14 residues. Trimming took off 5 bases at V and 0 bases at J, with 9 bases between the two ends. CDR3 sequence reads: CASSLRASTDTQYF. For the CDR3, the DNA is TGTGCCAGCAGCCTCCGGGCTAGCACAGATACGCAGTATTTT.

The CDR3 loop reads CATSDHRGREDGYTF. CDR3 in DNA: TGTGCCACCAGTGATCACAGGGGGCGTGAAGATGGCTACACCTTC. The chain is built from TRBV24-1 and TRBJ1-2; 9 nucleotides agree with TRBD1. CDR1 and CDR2 from the germline V gene are KGHDR and SFDVKD. V trimming: 3 bases; J trimming: 6 bases; junction bases outside the gene matches: 7. This CDR3 contains 15 residues.

This rearrangement joins TRBV19 to TRBJ2-5; TRBD1 matches at 10 bases. The CDR3 sequence is 14 residues long. Germline-derived CDR1 and CDR2 are LNHDA and SQIVND (reference sequence). The V gene end was trimmed by 5 bases and the J gene end by 5 bases; junction bases not matched to a gene: 5. The CDR3 DNA reads as TGTGCCAGTAGTTCGGGACAGGGGAGGGAGACCCAGTACTTC. The encoded protein is CASSSGQGRETQYF.

As DNA, the CDR3 is TGTGCCAGCAGTTACTCGCGGGACAGGGTCAACACCATATATTTT. Translation: CASSYSRDRVNTIYF. This sequence joins TRBV6-5 and TRBJ1-3; TRBD1 aligns across 9 bases. The germline V gene encodes CDR1 MNHEY and CDR2 SVGAGI. CDR3 length: 15 residues. Losses at the gene ends were 0 bases for V and 7 bases for J; bases not matched to a gene: 4.

This clone was recorded once. The gene calls are TRBV30 and TRBJ2-5, with 10 bases lining up with TRBD2. The CDR3 is 16 amino acids. The germline gives CDR1 GTSNPN, CDR2 SVGIG (reference sequence). The junction had 16 bases not matched to a gene; V was cut back by 8 bases and J by 4 bases. CDR3 amino acids: CAPKVRIAGGGETQYF. The CDR3 DNA is TGTGCCCCCAAAGTTAGGATAGCGGGGGGAGGAGAGACCCAGTACTTC.

The chain has TRBV6-1 and TRBJ2-3; 7 bases align to TRBD2. CDR1 and CDR2 (germline): MNHNS, SASEGT. The ends lost 2 bases at V and 0 bases at J; junction bases unmatched: 5. The CDR3 contains 16 residues. CDR3 amino acids: CASSESGLYSTDTQYF. The CDR3 nucleotides are TGTGCCAGCAGTGAATCGGGACTATATAGCACAGATACGCAGTATTTT.

This clone has more than one count but fewer than ten. The gene calls are TRBV7-8 and TRBJ1-5; TRBD1 matches 7 bases. The CDR3 sequence is 17 residues long. V trimming: 4 bases; J trimming: 0 bases; junction bases outside the gene matches: 9. Germline lookup yields CDR1 SGHVS and CDR2 FQNEAQ. For the CDR3, the DNA is TGTGCCAGCAGCTCTGGGGCGACAGGGCTTAGCAATCAGCCCCAGCATTTT. Protein: CASSSGATGLSNQPQHF.

The chain recombines TRBV19 with TRBJ1-6; D call uncertain. V was trimmed by 0 bases and J by 5 bases, leaving 5 bases between them. CDR3 length: 14 residues. The germline V gene encodes CDR1 LNHDA and CDR2 SQIVND (reference sequence). The DNA of the CDR3 is TGTGCCAGTAGTATAGATCGAAATAATTCACCCCTCCACTTT. Amino acid sequence: CASSIDRNNSPLHF.

The rearrangement joins TRBV19 to TRBJ2-2, with D possibly being TRBD1 (6 bases). V was clipped by 1 base and J by 6 bases, with 12 bases between them. CDR1 LNHDA and CDR2 SQIVND come from the germline V gene (reference sequence). This CDR3 is built from 15 residues. CDR3 nucleotide sequence: TGTGCCAGTAGTATAGGAGGACAGTTCTCCGGGGAGCTGTTTTTT. Residues: CASSIGGQFSGELFF.

The chain uses TRBV19 and TRBJ1-5, with 10 positions matching TRBD1. This CDR3 contains 16 residues. CDR1 is LNHDA, CDR2 SQIVND, per germline (reference sequence). The V and J ends lost 5 bases and 6 bases, in that order; junction bases with no gene match: 10. CDR3 sequence: CASSPSLDRGGQPQHF. CDR3 DNA: TGTGCCAGTAGTCCGTCGTTGGACAGGGGGGGTCAGCCCCAGCATTTT.

The DNA of the CDR3 is TGTGCCAGCAGTCGACTAGCGGGGGGGCAGGTAGATACGCAGTATTTT. The encoded protein is CASSRLAGGQVDTQYF. The chain recombines TRBV6-6 with TRBJ2-3, with 14 nucleotides matching TRBD2. V gave up 5 bases and J gave up 5 bases; unmatched junction bases: 6. Germline V gene data show CDR1 as MNHNY and CDR2 as SVGAGI (reference sequence). The CDR3 extends over 16 amino acids.

The rearrangement links TRBV30 to TRBJ1-1; 8 bases are a match to TRBD1. Trimming cost V 0 bases and J 3 bases; bases outside gene matches: 6. The germline gives CDR1 GTSNPN, CDR2 SVGIG (reference sequence). The CDR3 extends over 15 amino acids. This CDR3 reads CAWSVLGTGDTEAFF. The DNA for the CDR3 is TGTGCCTGGAGTGTACTTGGGACAGGAGACACTGAAGCTTTCTTT.

The genes are TRBV9 and TRBJ2-3, with D perhaps TRBD1 (6 bases). In germline, CDR1 is SGDLS, CDR2 YYNGEE. The germline V and J ends were trimmed by 7 bases and 6 bases, with 18 bases remaining between them. The CDR3 has 14 residues. CDR3 sequence reads: CASSLGAGKDTQYF. CDR3 coding DNA: TGTGCCAGCTCCTTGGGGGCCGGTAAGGATACGCAGTATTTT. Using reference TRBV9 and TRBJ2-3 for the parts outside the CDR3, the full variable domain is DSGVTQTPKHLITATGQRVTLRCSPRSGDLSVYWYQQSLDQGLQFLIQYYNGEERAKGNILERFSAQQFPDLHSELNLSSLELGDSALYFCASSLGAGKDTQYFGPGTRLTVL.

The chain carries TRBV5-1 and TRBJ2-3; D possibly corresponds to TRBD1 (8 bases). V was clipped by 3 bases and J by 5 bases, with 16 bases between them. CDR1 is SGHRS and CDR2 is YFSETQ in the germline V gene. There are 15 residues in the CDR3. The DNA of the CDR3 is TGCGCCAGCAGCTCCCCACAGGGGGGGAGAGATACGCAGTATTTT. Amino acids: CASSSPQGGRDTQYF.

This rearrangement joins TRBV2 to TRBJ1-2, with no clear D. V lost 7 bases, J lost 3 bases, and 12 bases lay in between. The CDR3 has 13 residues. The V gene's germline CDR1 is SNHLY and CDR2 FYNNEI. The CDR3 region is CASKGRTYYGYTF. CDR3 nucleotide sequence: TGTGCCAGCAAAGGGAGGACCTACTATGGCTACACCTTC.

The gene calls are TRBV7-2 and TRBJ2-1; 7 bases match TRBD1. V gave up 5 bases and J gave up 12 bases; unmatched junction bases: 7. The germline V gene has CDR1 SGHTA and CDR2 FQGNSA. This CDR3 comprises 12 residues. CDR3 in DNA: TGTGCCAGCAGCCGGAAAGGGGGCGCGCAGTTCTTC. As protein: CASSRKGGAQFF.

The chain couples TRBV2 to TRBJ2-7; tentatively, D is TRBD1 (6 bases). The length of the CDR3 is 14 residues. Germline CDR1 is SNHLY and CDR2 is FYNNEI. V was shortened by 5 bases and J by 5 bases, with 16 bases between the two germline ends. CDR3 sequence reads: CASSQESTGNEQYV. DNA for the CDR3: TGTGCCAGCAGTCAGGAGTCGACAGGAAACGAGCAGTACGTC.

Written as DNA, the CDR3 is TGTGCCAGCAGTTCACAGTTCTCACCCCTCCACTTT. Translation: CASSSQFSPLHF. The gene calls are TRBV6-5 and TRBJ1-6; D is unresolved. Trimming took 4 bases from V and 10 from J, leaving 8 bases between them. Germline V lookup: CDR1 MNHEY, CDR2 SVGAGI. The CDR3 spans 12 residues.

V usage is TRBV10-1 and J usage is TRBJ2-5; D remains ambiguous. V lost 2 bases, J lost 5 bases, and 15 bases lay in between. The CDR3 runs to 15 residues. From germline, CDR1 is WNHNN and CDR2 SYGVQD (reference sequence). CDR3 residues: CASSEVQKPRETQYF. CDR3 in DNA: TGCGCCAGCAGTGAGGTCCAGAAACCGCGGGAGACCCAGTACTTC.

This chain links TRBV28 with TRBJ1-3; a weak D match, TRBD1 (6 bases). Trimming removed 5 bases at V and 0 bases at J, with 14 bases between. The CDR3 has 16 amino acids. In germline, CDR1 is MDHEN, CDR2 SYDVKM. As DNA, the CDR3 is TGTGCCAGCAGTCTAGGCGACAGGTACTCTGGAAACACCATATATTTT. Translating it yields CASSLGDRYSGNTIYF.

V and J are TRBV7-9 and TRBJ1-2, with D tentatively TRBD1 (5 bases). The CDR3 is 15 residues long. Trimming removed 5 bases from V and 1 base from J, with 14 bases in between. CDR1 and CDR2 from the germline V gene are SEHNR and FQNEAQ (reference sequence). The CDR3 reads CASSSIGGGNYGYTF. The CDR3 DNA reads as TGTGCCAGCAGCAGTATCGGCGGGGGTAACTATGGCTACACCTTC.

The genes are TRBV5-8 and TRBJ2-3, with 9 bases identical to TRBD1. Germline loops: CDR1 SGHTS, CDR2 YDEGEE. The CDR3 is 14 amino acids. V lost 7 bases and J lost 4; bases outside the gene matches: 7. The CDR3, as DNA: TGTGCCAGCCCAGATTGGACAGGGGCAGATACGCAGTATTTT. It specifies CASPDWTGADTQYF. Full variable domain (outside the CDR3, taken from reference TRBV5-8 and TRBJ2-3): EAGVTQSPTHLIKTRGQQATLRCSPISGHTSVYWYQQALGLGLQFLLWYDEGEERNRGNFPPRFSGRQFPNYSSELNVNALELEDSALYLCASPDWTGADTQYFGPGTRLTVL.

The rearrangement uses TRBV2 and TRBJ2-5; 8 positions agree with TRBD1. There are 18 residues in the CDR3. Germline CDR1 reads SNHLY; CDR2 reads FYNNEI. J was trimmed by 3 bases and V by 5 bases; bases with no gene match: 17. The CDR3 spells CASSMYRDRITQKETQYF. The CDR3 DNA is TGTGCCAGCAGTATGTACCGGGACAGGATTACACAAAAAGAGACCCAGTACTTC.

V is TRBV7-9 and J is TRBJ1-4; D unresolved. The CDR3 extends over 14 amino acids. The germline V gene has CDR1 SEHNR and CDR2 FQNEAQ (reference sequence). V lost 0 bases to trimming and J lost 7 bases, with 9 bases between them. The CDR3: CASSLALDGEKLFF. The CDR3 DNA is TGTGCCAGCAGCTTAGCGTTGGACGGTGAAAAACTGTTTTTT.

The chain is built from TRBV27 and TRBJ2-6; D is unresolved. This CDR3 is 16 amino acids long. Trimming stripped 4 bases from V and 1 base from J, with 11 bases between. Germline lookup yields CDR1 MNHEY and CDR2 SMNVEV (reference sequence). The CDR3: CASSYENPSGANVLTF. CDR3 DNA: TGTGCCAGCAGTTACGAGAATCCTTCTGGGGCCAACGTCCTGACTTTC.

J is TRBJ1-2 and V is TRBV28; 11 bases are shared with TRBD1. Losses at the gene ends were 7 bases for V and 8 bases for J; bases not matched to a gene: 12. The CDR3 length is 15 residues. CDR1 and CDR2 (germline): MDHEN, SYDVKM. CDR3 loop: CASTESGTGGGGYTF. The CDR3 DNA reads TGTGCCAGCACCGAATCCGGGACAGGGGGGGGCGGCTACACCTTC.

The J gene is TRBJ1-5, the V gene TRBV30, with 9 bases that match TRBD1. The ends lost 2 bases at V and 0 bases at J; junction bases unmatched: 11. Germline CDR1 reads GTSNPN; CDR2 reads SVGIG (reference sequence). The CDR3 sequence is 18 residues long. The CDR3 region is CAWSPPWGQGYSNQPQHF. CDR3 in DNA: TGTGCCTGGAGTCCTCCCTGGGGACAGGGTTATAGCAATCAGCCCCAGCATTTT.

The gene calls are TRBV10-3 and TRBJ2-2; TRBD1 might be the D (6 bases). CDR3 size: 14 residues. Trimming took 8 bases from V and 7 from J, leaving 17 bases between them. Germline CDR1 is ENHRY and CDR2 is SYGVKD. CDR3 coding DNA: TGTGCCATCGGGTTAGGGGGTGACGGCGGGGAGCTGTTTTTT. Its protein product is CAIGLGGDGGELFF.